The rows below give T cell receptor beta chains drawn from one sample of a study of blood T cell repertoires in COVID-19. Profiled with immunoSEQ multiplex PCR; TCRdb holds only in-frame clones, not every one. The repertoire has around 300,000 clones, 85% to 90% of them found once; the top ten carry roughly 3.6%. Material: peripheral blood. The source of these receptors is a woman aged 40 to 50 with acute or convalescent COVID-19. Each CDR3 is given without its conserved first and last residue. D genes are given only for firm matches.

ASSPKWQAISSTDTQY - TRBV11-2
ASSLPLAGSVNEQF - TRBV7-8
ASSTTGGTPTEAF - TRBV11-2
ASSTRMGAGETQY - TRBV2
ASSLNPGGNSPLH TRBD1 TRBV5-1
ASSSEQGKGSYGYT - TRBV5-1
ASSLEGAAGNTIY TRBD1 TRBV7-2
ASSEARGGPDTQY TRBD2 TRBV2
ASSRRGNTEAF - TRBV5-6
ATSVGGAVDTQY - TRBV24-1
ASSLKGTGGTEAF TRBD1 TRBV27
ASSFVPRDTQY - TRBV12-3/TRBV12-4
ATRGGG - TRBV24-1
ASSDWRVGNTIY - TRBV2
ASSVEGDGGQPQH - TRBV9
ASSFSRAGTGELF - TRBV7-2
AISESPTGVGLLPEAF TRBD1 TRBV10-3
AWSVERGAIRSYNEQF TRBD2 TRBV30
ASSLGERVEISSPLH - TRBV4-1
ASSARVGRDIQPQH - TRBV6-6
ASSAGSTDTQY - TRBV2
ASSRAGTDNEKLF TRBD1 TRBV18
ASSLQGNAAPTEAF - TRBV7-9
ASSARLTGELF - TRBV9
ASSRGKYQPQH - TRBV19
ASSVVWGTSTDTQY - TRBV9
ASSRGTGDQETQY TRBD1 TRBV5-1
ASSQWNTEAF - TRBV9